Listed here is a single T cell receptor beta chain. This sample was taken from a study of blood T cell repertoires in COVID-19. Study context: PBMCs, B-cell-depleted T cells, or T cells provided the cDNA or gDNA that made up the material.

Method: immunoSEQ multiplex PCR; TCRdb's copy keeps in-frame clones and lacks some. This repertoire shows 100,000 to 150,000 clones, approximately 71% found once; its top ten account for approximately 2.1%. This clonotype was sampled from a woman in her seventies with acute or convalescent COVID-19. Sequencing was carried out using peripheral blood.

The DNA for the CDR3 is TGTGCCAGCAGTTTTCGAGCGGGAGATGCCGGGGAGCTGTTTTTT. Translation: CASSFRAGDAGELFF. The chain couples TRBV27 to TRBJ2-2; TRBD2 aligns across 8 bases. Germline V CDR1 and CDR2: MNHEY, SMNVEV (reference sequence). J was trimmed by 6 bases and V by 3 bases; bases with no gene match: 6. The CDR3 contains 15 residues.